This TCR beta chain was captured in a study of cytomegalovirus exposure and HLA in healthy donors. Study overall: T cells numbering some 170 million yielded 117 million unique TCR beta sequences in an earlier analysis.

The study, taken as a whole, reports: Many donors carried some public TCRs, although rarity characterized most TCR sequences.

The donors comprised healthy bone marrow donors. Primers included in the PCR were 60 Vbeta and 13 Jbeta primers. The method was immunoSEQ multiplex PCR; TCRdb's version includes in-frame clones alone and lacks a portion of them. The sample yields about 170,000 clones, around 82% seen once. There are 15 residues in the CDR3. Germline CDR1 reads LGHNA; CDR2 reads YNFKEQ. J was trimmed by 10 bases and V by 4 bases; bases with no gene match: 10. This clone has only a few counts. As yet, its antigen is unknown. J is TRBJ2-1 and V is TRBV4-2; TRBD2 matches at 10 bases. This sequence originates from a male donor in good health and CMV-seronegative. Sequenced sample: PBMCs. Here the CDR3 DNA reads TGTGCCAGCAGCCGGGAACTAGCGGGGACGGGGGAGCAGTTCTTC. Amino acid sequence: CASSRELAGTGEQFF.